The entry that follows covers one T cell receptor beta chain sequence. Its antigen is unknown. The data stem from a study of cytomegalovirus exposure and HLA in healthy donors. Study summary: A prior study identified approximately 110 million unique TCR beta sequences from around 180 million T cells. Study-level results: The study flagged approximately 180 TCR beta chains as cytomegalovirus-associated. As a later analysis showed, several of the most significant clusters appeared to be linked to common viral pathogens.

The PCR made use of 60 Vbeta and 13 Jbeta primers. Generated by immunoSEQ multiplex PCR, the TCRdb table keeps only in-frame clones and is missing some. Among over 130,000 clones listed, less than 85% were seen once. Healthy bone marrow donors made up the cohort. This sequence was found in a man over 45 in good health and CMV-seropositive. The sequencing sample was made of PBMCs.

CDR3 residues: CASVGLAGETQYF. For the CDR3, the DNA is TGTGCCAGCGTCGGGCTAGCGGGAGAGACCCAGTACTTC. The gene calls are TRBV2 and TRBJ2-5, with 8 bases fitting TRBD2. The CDR3 covers 13 residues. The germline CDR1 and CDR2 sequences are SNHLY and FYNNEI. The V gene end was trimmed by 8 bases and the J gene end by 4 bases; junction bases not matched to a gene: 6.